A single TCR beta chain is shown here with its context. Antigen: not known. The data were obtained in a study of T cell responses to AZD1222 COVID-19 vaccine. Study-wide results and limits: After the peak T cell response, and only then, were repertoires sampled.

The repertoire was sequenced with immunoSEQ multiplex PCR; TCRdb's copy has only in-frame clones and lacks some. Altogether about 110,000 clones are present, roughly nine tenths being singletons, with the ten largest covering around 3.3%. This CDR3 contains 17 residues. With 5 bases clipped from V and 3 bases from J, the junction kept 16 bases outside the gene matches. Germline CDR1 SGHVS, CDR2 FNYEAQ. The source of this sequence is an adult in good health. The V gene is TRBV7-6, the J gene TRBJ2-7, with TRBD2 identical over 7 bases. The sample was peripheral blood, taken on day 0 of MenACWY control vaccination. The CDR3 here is CASSPQRPGLAVYEQYF. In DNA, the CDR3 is TGTGCCAGCAGCCCTCAACGACCCGGGCTAGCGGTCTACGAGCAGTACTTC. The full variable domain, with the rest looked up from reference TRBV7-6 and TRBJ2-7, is GAGVSQSPRYKVTKRGQDVALRCDPISGHVSLYWYRQALGQGPEFLTYFNYEAQQDKSGLPNDRFSAERPEGSISTLTIQRTEQRDSAMYRCASSPQRPGLAVYEQYFGPGTRLTVT.